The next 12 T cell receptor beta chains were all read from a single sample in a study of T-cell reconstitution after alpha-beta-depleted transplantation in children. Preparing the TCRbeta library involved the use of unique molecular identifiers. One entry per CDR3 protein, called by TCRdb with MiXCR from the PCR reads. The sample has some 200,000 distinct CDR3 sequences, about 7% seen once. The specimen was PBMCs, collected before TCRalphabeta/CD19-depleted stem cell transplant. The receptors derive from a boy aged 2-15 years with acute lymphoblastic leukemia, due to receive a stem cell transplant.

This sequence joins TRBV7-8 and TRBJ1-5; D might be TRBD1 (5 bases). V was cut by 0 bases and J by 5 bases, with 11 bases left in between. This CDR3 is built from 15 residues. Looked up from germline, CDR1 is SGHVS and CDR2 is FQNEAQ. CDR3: CASSLAGRVDQPQHF. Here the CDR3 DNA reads TGTGCCAGCAGCTTAGCGGGCAGGGTTGATCAGCCCCAGCATTTT.

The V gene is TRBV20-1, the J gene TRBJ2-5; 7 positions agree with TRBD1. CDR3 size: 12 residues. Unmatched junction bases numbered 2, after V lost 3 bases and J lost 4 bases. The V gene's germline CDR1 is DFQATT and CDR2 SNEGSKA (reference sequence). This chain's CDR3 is CSARGDRETQYF. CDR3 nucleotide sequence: TGCAGTGCTAGGGGGGACAGAGAGACCCAGTACTTC.

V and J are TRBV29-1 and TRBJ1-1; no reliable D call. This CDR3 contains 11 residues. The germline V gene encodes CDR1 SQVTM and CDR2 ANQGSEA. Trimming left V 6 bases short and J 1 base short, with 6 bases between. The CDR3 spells CSVGTNTEAFF. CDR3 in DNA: TGCAGCGTGGGAACGAACACTGAAGCTTTCTTT.

CDR3 bases: TGTGCCAGTAGTATCACAGGCGGTTACAATGAGCAGTTCTTC. Translated, it gives CASSITGGYNEQFF. The gene calls are TRBV19 and TRBJ2-1; possibly TRBD1 for D (5 bases). CDR1 is LNHDA and CDR2 is SQIVND in the germline V gene (reference sequence). This CDR3 is built from 14 residues. The ends were cut back, 3 bases at V and 4 bases at J, with 10 bases in the middle.

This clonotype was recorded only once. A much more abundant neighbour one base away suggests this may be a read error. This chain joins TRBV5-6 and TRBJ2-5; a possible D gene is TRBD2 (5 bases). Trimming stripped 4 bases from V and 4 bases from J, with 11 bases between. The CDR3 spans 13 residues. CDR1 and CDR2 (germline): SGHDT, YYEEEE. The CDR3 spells CASSPGVRETQYF. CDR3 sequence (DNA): TGTGCCAGCAGCCCCGGGGTCCGAGAGACCCAGTACTTC.

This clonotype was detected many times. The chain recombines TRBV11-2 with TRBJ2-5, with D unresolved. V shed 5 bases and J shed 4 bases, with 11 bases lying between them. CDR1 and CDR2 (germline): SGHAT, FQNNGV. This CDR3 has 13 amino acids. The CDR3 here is CASSKTLGETQYF. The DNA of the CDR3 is TGTGCCAGCAGCAAGACCCTCGGAGAGACCCAGTACTTC. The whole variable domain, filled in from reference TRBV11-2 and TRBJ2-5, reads EAGVAQSPRYKIIEKRQSVAFWCNPISGHATLYWYQQILGQGPKLLIQFQNNGVVDDSQLPKDRFSAERLKGVDSTLKIQPAKLEDSAVYLCASSKTLGETQYFGPGTRLLVL.

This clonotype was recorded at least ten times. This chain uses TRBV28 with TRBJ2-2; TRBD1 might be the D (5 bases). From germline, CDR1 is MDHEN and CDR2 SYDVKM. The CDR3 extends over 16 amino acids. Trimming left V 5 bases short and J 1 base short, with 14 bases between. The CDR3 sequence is CASSPPGQLNTGELFF. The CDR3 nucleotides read TGTGCCAGCAGTCCGCCCGGACAACTGAACACCGGGGAGCTGTTTTTT.

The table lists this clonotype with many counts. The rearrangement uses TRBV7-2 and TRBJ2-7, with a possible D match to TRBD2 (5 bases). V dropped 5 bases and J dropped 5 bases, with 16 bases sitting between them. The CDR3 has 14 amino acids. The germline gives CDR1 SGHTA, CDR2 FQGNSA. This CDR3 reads CASSTTGRVHEQYF. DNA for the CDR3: TGTGCCAGCAGCACTACGGGGAGAGTACACGAGCAGTACTTC. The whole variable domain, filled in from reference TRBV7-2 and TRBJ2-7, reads GAGVSQSPSNKVTEKGKDVELRCDPISGHTALYWYRQSLGQGLEFLIYFQGNSAPDKSGLPSDRFSAERTGGSVSTLTIQRTQQEDSAVYLCASSTTGRVHEQYFGPGTRLTVT.

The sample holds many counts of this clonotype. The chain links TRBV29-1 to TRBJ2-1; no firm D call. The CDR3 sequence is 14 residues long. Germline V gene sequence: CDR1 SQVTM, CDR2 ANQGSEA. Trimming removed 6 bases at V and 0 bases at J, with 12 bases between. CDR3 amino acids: CSVIGGSSYNEQFF. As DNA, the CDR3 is TGCAGCGTCATCGGCGGAAGCTCCTACAATGAGCAGTTCTTC.

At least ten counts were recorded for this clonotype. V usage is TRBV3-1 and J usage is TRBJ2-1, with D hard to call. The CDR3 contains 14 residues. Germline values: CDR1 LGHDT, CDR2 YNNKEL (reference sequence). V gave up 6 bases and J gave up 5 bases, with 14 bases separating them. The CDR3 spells CASSPDKQDNEQFF. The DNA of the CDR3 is TGTGCCAGCAGTCCTGACAAGCAGGACAATGAGCAGTTCTTC.

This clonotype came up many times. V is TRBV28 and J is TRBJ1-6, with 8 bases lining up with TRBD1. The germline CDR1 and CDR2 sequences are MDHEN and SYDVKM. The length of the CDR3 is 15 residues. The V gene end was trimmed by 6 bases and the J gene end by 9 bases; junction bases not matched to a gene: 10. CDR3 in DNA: TGTGCCAGCAGATTGACAGGGGCGTTTGGTTCACCCCTCCACTTT. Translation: CASRLTGAFGSPLHF.

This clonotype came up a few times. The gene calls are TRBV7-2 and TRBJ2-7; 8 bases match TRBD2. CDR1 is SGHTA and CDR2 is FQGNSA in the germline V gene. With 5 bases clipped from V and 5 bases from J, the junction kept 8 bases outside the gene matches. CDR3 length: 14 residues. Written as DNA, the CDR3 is TGTGCCAGCAGCAGATCCGGGACTAGTGACGAGCAGTACTTC. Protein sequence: CASSRSGTSDEQYF.